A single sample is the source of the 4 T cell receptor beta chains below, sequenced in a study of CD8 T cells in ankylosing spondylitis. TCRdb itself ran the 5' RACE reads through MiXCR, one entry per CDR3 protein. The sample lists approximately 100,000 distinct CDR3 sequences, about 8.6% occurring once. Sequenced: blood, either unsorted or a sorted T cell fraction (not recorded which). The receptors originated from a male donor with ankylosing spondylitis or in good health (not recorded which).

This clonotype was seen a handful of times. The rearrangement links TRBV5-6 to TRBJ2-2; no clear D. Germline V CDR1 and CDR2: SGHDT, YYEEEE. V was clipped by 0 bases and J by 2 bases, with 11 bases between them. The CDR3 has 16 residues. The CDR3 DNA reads TGTGCCAGCAGCTTGGTGGGGTCAGGAAACACCGGGGAGCTGTTTTTT. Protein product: CASSLVGSGNTGELFF.

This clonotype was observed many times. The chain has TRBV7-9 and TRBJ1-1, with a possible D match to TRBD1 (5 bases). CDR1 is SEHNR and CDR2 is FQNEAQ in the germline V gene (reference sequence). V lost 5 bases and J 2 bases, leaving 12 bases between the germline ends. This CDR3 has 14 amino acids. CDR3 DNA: TGTGCCAGCAGCCCCCGGAGGGGAAACACTGAAGCTTTCTTT. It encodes CASSPRRGNTEAFF.

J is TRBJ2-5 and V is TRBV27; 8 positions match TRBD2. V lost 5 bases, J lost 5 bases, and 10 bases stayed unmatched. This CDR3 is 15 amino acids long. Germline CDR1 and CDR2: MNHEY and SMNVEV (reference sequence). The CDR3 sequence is CASSGVAGRAETQYF. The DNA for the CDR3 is TGTGCCAGCAGTGGAGTAGCGGGGCGGGCGGAGACCCAGTACTTC.

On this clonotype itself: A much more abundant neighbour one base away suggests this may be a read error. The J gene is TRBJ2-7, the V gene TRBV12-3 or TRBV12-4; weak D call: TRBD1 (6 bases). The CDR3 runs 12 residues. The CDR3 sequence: CASSENHWTASF. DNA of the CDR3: TGTGCCAGCAGTGAAAACCACTGGACAGCCAGCTTC.